Shown below are 16 T cell receptor beta chains from a single sample sequenced in a study of control samples from healthy donors and cancer patients. Sequencing was performed with immunoSEQ multiplex PCR; in TCRdb, only in-frame clones are kept and a portion is missing. The sample comprises 150,000 or so clones, approximately 90% of which are singletons, and approximately 0.7% rests with the top ten. Sequencing used blood. The receptors were sampled from a woman younger than 45 in good health.

This clone was recorded once. The J gene is TRBJ2-3, the V gene TRBV7-2; 9 nucleotides match TRBD2. Trimming took 5 bases from V and 0 from J; bases not matched to a gene: 12. Germline V gives CDR1 SGHTA, CDR2 FQGNSA. The CDR3 sequence is 18 residues long. CDR3 sequence (DNA): TGTGCCAGCAGCATAGAGGCGGCTAGCGGGATCAGCACAGATACGCAGTATTTT. Translation: CASSIEAASGISTDTQYF. The variable domain in full, with the rest retrieved from reference TRBV7-2 and TRBJ2-3, is GAGVSQSPSNKVTEKGKDVELRCDPISGHTALYWYRQSLGQGLEFLIYFQGNSAPDKSGLPSDRFSAERTGGSVSTLTIQRTQQEDSAVYLCASSIEAASGISTDTQYFGPGTRLTVL.

The rearrangement links TRBV13 to TRBJ2-3; 14 nucleotides agree with TRBD2. With 5 bases clipped from V and 7 bases from J, the junction kept 8 bases outside the gene matches. CDR1 is PRHDT and CDR2 is FYEKMQ in the germline V gene (reference sequence). The CDR3 sequence is 16 residues long. The CDR3 nucleotides are TGTGCCAGCAGCCCTGAGGGGACTAGCGGGAGCTATACGCAGTATTTT. Its translation is CASSPEGTSGSYTQYF.

The chain carries TRBV3-1 (or the pseudogene TRBV3-2) and TRBJ1-5; a weak D match, TRBD1 (6 bases). The ends were cut back, 2 bases at V and 7 bases at J, with 12 bases in the middle. CDR1 and CDR2 (germline): LGHDT, YNNKEL (reference sequence). The CDR3 extends over 14 amino acids. This CDR3 is CASSQTGGRQPQHF. The CDR3 DNA reads TGTGCCAGCAGCCAAACGGGGGGCCGGCAGCCCCAGCATTTT.

The chain combines TRBV7-8 with TRBJ1-5; TRBD1 agrees at 9 bases. Germline-derived CDR1 and CDR2 are SGHVS and FQNEAQ. The junction had 9 bases not matched to a gene; V was cut back by 5 bases and J by 7 bases. The CDR3 runs 15 residues. CDR3 amino acids: CASSRTGDNSQPQHF. CDR3 DNA sequence: TGTGCCAGCAGCCGGACAGGGGACAATTCGCAGCCCCAGCATTTT. Full variable domain (rest looked up from reference TRBV7-8 and TRBJ1-5): GAGVSQSPRYKVAKRGQDVALRCDPISGHVSLFWYQQALGQGPEFLTYFQNEAQLDKSGLPSDRFFAERPEGSVSTLKIQRTQQEDSAVYLCASSRTGDNSQPQHFGDGTRLSIL.

The chain joins TRBV6-1 to TRBJ2-7; D not certain. The V end lost 2 bases, the J end lost 2 bases, and 4 bases lay between the germline ends. There are 12 residues in the CDR3. Germline CDR1 is MNHNS and CDR2 is SASEGT. This CDR3 reads CASSELPYEQYF. The DNA of the CDR3 is TGTGCCAGCAGTGAACTGCCCTACGAGCAGTACTTC.

The rearrangement uses TRBV7-9 and TRBJ2-2, with TRBD2 matching 8 bases. This CDR3 has 17 amino acids. After removal of 3 bases from V and 3 bases from J, the junction contained 9 bases not matched to a gene. The germline V gene has CDR1 SEHNR and CDR2 FQNEAQ (reference sequence). The CDR3 spells CASSFGRVLHDTGELFF. As DNA, the CDR3 is TGTGCCAGCAGCTTCGGGAGGGTATTACATGACACCGGGGAGCTGTTTTTT. Supplemented by reference TRBV7-9 and TRBJ2-2, the full variable domain reads DTGVSQNPRHKITKRGQNVTFRCDPISEHNRLYWYRQTLGQGPEFLTYFQNEAQLEKSRLLSDRFSAERPKGSFSTLEIQRTEQGDSAMYLCASSFGRVLHDTGELFFGEGSRLTVL.

The rearrangement uses TRBV5-4 and TRBJ2-4, with a weak D call TRBD1 (7 bases). Deletions cut 3 bases from V and 0 bases from J, with 13 bases between. Germline lookup yields CDR1 SGHNT and CDR2 YYREEE (reference sequence). The CDR3 covers 16 residues. The CDR3 bases are TGTGCCAGCAGCTGGGGGGACAGACTAGCCAAAAACATTCAGTACTTC. It specifies CASSWGDRLAKNIQYF.

This sequence joins TRBV3-1 (or the pseudogene TRBV3-2) and TRBJ1-1; D not certain. Germline lookup yields CDR1 LGHDT and CDR2 YNNKEL (reference sequence). The CDR3 contains 11 residues. V was pared by 0 bases and J by 11 bases, with 7 bases between. The CDR3 region is CASSQDGLAFF. DNA of the CDR3: TGTGCCAGCAGCCAAGATGGGTTGGCTTTCTTT.

The chain links TRBV15 to TRBJ1-6; no definite D call. The CDR3 sequence is 12 residues long. The germline V and J ends were trimmed by 5 bases and 7 bases, with 6 bases remaining between them. CDR1 is LNHNV and CDR2 is YYDKDF in the germline V gene (reference sequence). CDR3 bases: TGTGCCACCAGCTCTGAGAATTCACCCCTCCACTTT. It is translated as CATSSENSPLHF. The full variable domain, with the rest looked up from reference TRBV15 and TRBJ1-6, is DAMVIQNPRYQVTQFGKPVTLSCSQTLNHNVMYWYQQKSSQAPKLLFHYYDKDFNNEADTPDNFQSRRPNTSFCFLDIRSPGLGDTAMYLCATSSENSPLHFGNGTRLTVT.

The chain links TRBV27 to TRBJ2-5, with TRBD1 matching over 8 bases. V was pared by 6 bases and J by 5 bases, with 20 bases of the junction left unmatched. CDR1 and CDR2 (germline): MNHEY, SMNVEV (reference sequence). The CDR3 sequence is 18 residues long. CDR3 protein: CASSLTGVGPAKGETQYF. In DNA form, the CDR3 reads TGTGCCAGCAGCCTGACAGGGGTCGGGCCAGCGAAAGGCGAGACCCAGTACTTC.

This clone has only one observation. The chain joins TRBV6-2 or TRBV6-3 to TRBJ2-1; TRBD2 matches at 11 bases. CDR3 length: 16 amino acids. The V gene end was trimmed by 6 bases and the J gene end by 2 bases; junction bases not matched to a gene: 6. Per germline, CDR1 MNHEY and CDR2 SVGEGT. The CDR3 DNA reads as TGTGCCAGCAGCCCCAGACTAGCGGGGCCCTACAATGAGCAGTTCTTC. Its translation is CASSPRLAGPYNEQFF.

This sequence joins TRBV5-1 and TRBJ2-7; the D call may be TRBD1 or TRBD2 (5 bases each). The CDR3 loop spans 14 amino acids. The germline gives CDR1 SGHRS, CDR2 YFSETQ. Trimming shortened V by 0 bases and J by 1 base, and 8 bases separated the two germline ends. For the CDR3, the DNA is TGCGCCAGCAGCTTGGGGGACCGATCCTACGAGCAGTACTTC. Its translation is CASSLGDRSYEQYF. Full variable domain (rest looked up from reference TRBV5-1 and TRBJ2-7): KAGVTQTPRYLIKTRGQQVTLSCSPISGHRSVSWYQQTPGQGLQFLFEYFSETQRNKGNFPGRFSGRQFSNSRSEMNVSTLELGDSALYLCASSLGDRSYEQYFGPGTRLTVT.

The table lists this clone with a count of one. This chain joins TRBV3-1 (or the pseudogene TRBV3-2) and TRBJ2-7; 7 bases map to TRBD1. The V gene's germline CDR1 is LGHDT and CDR2 YNNKEL (reference sequence). The CDR3 is 15 amino acids. After removal of 3 bases from V and 6 bases from J, the junction contained 11 bases not matched to a gene. CDR3 bases: TGTGCCAGCAGCCACCTGACAGGGTCCCCTCTCGAGCAGTACTTC. Its protein is CASSHLTGSPLEQYF.

This clone is a singleton in its sample. This rearrangement joins TRBV2 to TRBJ2-1; TRBD1 agrees at 8 bases. There are 15 residues in the CDR3. With V trimmed by 3 bases and J by 5 bases, 6 bases remained unmatched. Germline V gene sequence: CDR1 SNHLY, CDR2 FYNNEI. The CDR3: CASSDWSGGHNEQFF. Here the CDR3 DNA reads TGTGCCAGCAGTGATTGGTCAGGGGGCCACAATGAGCAGTTCTTC.

Here the CDR3 DNA reads TGTGCCAGCAGCTTAGGTAGGAGAGTAGAGACCCAGTACTTC. Its translation: CASSLGRRVETQYF. V usage is TRBV5-6 and J usage is TRBJ2-5, with D hard to call. CDR1 is SGHDT, CDR2 YYEEEE, per germline. The CDR3 runs 14 residues. V was clipped by 2 bases and J by 4 bases, with 12 bases between them. Variable domain in full (rest from reference TRBV5-6 and TRBJ2-5): DAGVTQSPTHLIKTRGQQVTLRCSPKSGHDTVSWYQQALGQGPQFIFQYYEEEERQRGNFPDRFSGHQFPNYSSELNVNALLLGDSALYLCASSLGRRVETQYFGPGTRLLVL.

The rearrangement joins TRBV5-4 to TRBJ1-6, with TRBD1 matching over 7 bases. The CDR3 has 15 amino acids. Germline V gene data show CDR1 as SGHNT and CDR2 as YYREEE (reference sequence). V lost 1 base to trimming and J lost 5 bases; unmatched junction nucleotides: 3. The CDR3: CASSLRQGDNSPLHF. The CDR3 nucleotides are TGTGCCAGCAGCTTGAGACAGGGCGATAATTCACCCCTCCACTTT.